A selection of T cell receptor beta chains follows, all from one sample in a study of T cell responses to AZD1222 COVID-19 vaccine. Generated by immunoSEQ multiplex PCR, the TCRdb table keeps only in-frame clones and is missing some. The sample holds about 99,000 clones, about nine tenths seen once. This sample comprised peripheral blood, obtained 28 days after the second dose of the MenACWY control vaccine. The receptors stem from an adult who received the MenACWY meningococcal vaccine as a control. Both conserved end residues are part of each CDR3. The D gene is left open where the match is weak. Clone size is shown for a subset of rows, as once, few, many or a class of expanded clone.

CDR3nt: TGTGCCAGCAGGCAACAGGGGCCTAGGGGGGAAAAACTGTTTTTT
CDR3aa: CASRQQGPRGEKLFF
j_gene: TRBJ1-4
v_gene: TRBV28
abundance: .
d_gene: TRBD1

CDR3nt: TGTGCCAGCAGTTTCATGGACAGAATGACTACGCAGTATTTT
CDR3aa: CASSFMDRMTTQYF
j_gene: TRBJ2-3
v_gene: TRBV28
abundance: .
d_gene: .

CDR3nt: TGTGCCAGCAGCTTAGTTTCCGGGCACAATGAGCAGTTCTTC
CDR3aa: CASSLVSGHNEQFF
j_gene: TRBJ2-1
v_gene: TRBV7-9
abundance: .
d_gene: .

CDR3nt: TGTGCCAGCTTGGGACTAGCGGGGCCCAATGAGCAGTTCTTC
CDR3aa: CASLGLAGPNEQFF
j_gene: TRBJ2-1
v_gene: TRBV6-5
abundance: .
d_gene: TRBD2

CDR3nt: TGTGCCAGTAGTATGGGGCGGACAGGCCCTCGGTACTTC
CDR3aa: CASSMGRTGPRYF
j_gene: TRBJ2-7
v_gene: TRBV19
abundance: .
d_gene: TRBD1

CDR3nt: TGTGCCAGCAGACTCCATTCGGCGGGGGAAGAGACCCAGTACTTC
CDR3aa: CASRLHSAGEETQYF
j_gene: TRBJ2-5
v_gene: TRBV3-1/TRBV3-2
abundance: .
d_gene: TRBD2

CDR3nt: TGCGCCAGCAGTCCTGACAGGGGCTATGGCTACACCTTC
CDR3aa: CASSPDRGYGYTF
j_gene: TRBJ1-2
v_gene: TRBV4-3
abundance: .
d_gene: TRBD1

CDR3nt: TGTGCCAGTAGTATTCCAGGGAACAATCAGCCCCAGCATTTT
CDR3aa: CASSIPGNNQPQHF
j_gene: TRBJ1-5
v_gene: TRBV19
abundance: .
d_gene: .

CDR3nt: TGTGTCAGAAGCTCCTGGGTCCTCACTAGCACAGATACGCAGTATTTT
CDR3aa: CVRSSWVLTSTDTQYF
j_gene: TRBJ2-3
v_gene: TRBV7-5
abundance: .
d_gene: .

CDR3nt: TGCAGCGTTGAAGCGGCAGGCACCCTATCCTACGAGCAGTACTTC
CDR3aa: CSVEAAGTLSYEQYF
j_gene: TRBJ2-7
v_gene: TRBV29-1
abundance: .
d_gene: .

CDR3nt: TGTGCCAGCTCACCACCCAACAGGGGGAACACTGAAGCTTTCTTT
CDR3aa: CASSPPNRGNTEAFF
j_gene: TRBJ1-1
v_gene: TRBV18
abundance: once
d_gene: TRBD1

CDR3nt: TGTGCCAGCTCACCAGGAGGGGATACCGGGGAGCTGTTTTTT
CDR3aa: CASSPGGDTGELFF
j_gene: TRBJ2-2
v_gene: TRBV18
abundance: once
d_gene: .

CDR3nt: TGTGCCAGCAGTCGGGGGGCCTACGAAAAACTGTTTTTT
CDR3aa: CASSRGAYEKLFF
j_gene: TRBJ1-4
v_gene: TRBV7-8
abundance: few
d_gene: .

CDR3nt: TGTGCCAGCAGCCCCGGACAGGGCTCCTATAATTCACCCCTCCACTTT
CDR3aa: CASSPGQGSYNSPLHF
j_gene: TRBJ1-6
v_gene: TRBV3-1/TRBV3-2
abundance: .
d_gene: TRBD1

CDR3nt: TGCGCCAGCAGCCACACAGGGTTCACCTACGAGCAGTACTTC
CDR3aa: CASSHTGFTYEQYF
j_gene: TRBJ2-7
v_gene: TRBV5-1
abundance: .
d_gene: .

CDR3nt: TGTGCCAGCAGCCCGACAGGGAGTAACGAGCAGTACTTC
CDR3aa: CASSPTGSNEQYF
j_gene: TRBJ2-7
v_gene: TRBV7-2
abundance: few
d_gene: TRBD1

CDR3nt: TGTGCCAGCAGTTCAGGGCTCCATGGCTACACCTTC
CDR3aa: CASSSGLHGYTF
j_gene: TRBJ1-2
v_gene: TRBV28
abundance: .
d_gene: .

CDR3nt: TGTGCCAGCAGTTTAACTACCAACAATGAGCAGTTCTTC
CDR3aa: CASSLTTNNEQFF
j_gene: TRBJ2-1
v_gene: TRBV28
abundance: .
d_gene: .

CDR3nt: TGTGCCAGCCTAAGTCGCGGGCAGGCTATCAACTATGGCTACACCTTC
CDR3aa: CASLSRGQAINYGYTF
j_gene: TRBJ1-2
v_gene: TRBV5-8
abundance: .
d_gene: .

CDR3nt: TGTGCCAGCAGCTTCGACAGGGGGAACACTGAAGCTTTCTTT
CDR3aa: CASSFDRGNTEAFF
j_gene: TRBJ1-1
v_gene: TRBV7-9
abundance: .
d_gene: TRBD1

CDR3nt: TGTGCCAGCAGAGGGGGTCCGCGGGGGTTGTACGAGCAGTACTTC
CDR3aa: CASRGGPRGLYEQYF
j_gene: TRBJ2-7
v_gene: TRBV27
abundance: .
d_gene: .

CDR3nt: TGCGCCAGCAGCTTGCGGGACGTGGATAACTATGGCTACACCTTC
CDR3aa: CASSLRDVDNYGYTF
j_gene: TRBJ1-2
v_gene: TRBV5-1
abundance: .
d_gene: .

CDR3nt: TGTGCCAGCAGCCAAGGGACAGATGGCACTGAAGCTTTCTTT
CDR3aa: CASSQGTDGTEAFF
j_gene: TRBJ1-1
v_gene: TRBV3-1/TRBV3-2
abundance: .
d_gene: .

CDR3nt: TGTGCCAGCAGCCGGGACATTACTAACTATGGCTACACCTTC
CDR3aa: CASSRDITNYGYTF
j_gene: TRBJ1-2
v_gene: TRBV7-2
abundance: .
d_gene: .

CDR3nt: TGCGCCAGCAGCCAAGATTTCAGGAACACCGGGGAGCTGTTTTTT
CDR3aa: CASSQDFRNTGELFF
j_gene: TRBJ2-2
v_gene: TRBV4-3
abundance: .
d_gene: .

CDR3nt: TGTGCCAGTAGTGTTGTATTAGGGACAGGGATAGGCTACACCTTC
CDR3aa: CASSVVLGTGIGYTF
j_gene: TRBJ1-2
v_gene: TRBV19
abundance: .
d_gene: TRBD1

CDR3nt: TGTGCCAGCAGCTCCCCAGAAGGGACAGGCAGCGACACCGGGGAGCTGTTTTTT
CDR3aa: CASSSPEGTGSDTGELFF
j_gene: TRBJ2-2
v_gene: TRBV7-9
abundance: .
d_gene: TRBD1

CDR3nt: TGTGCCAGCTCACCACCGCTACAGCGTTTAAAGGGGAACACTGAAGCTTTCTTT
CDR3aa: CASSPPLQRLKGNTEAFF
j_gene: TRBJ1-1
v_gene: TRBV18
abundance: .
d_gene: .

CDR3nt: TGTGCCAGCAGCCGACTTTCTTTTTCGCCGCTCGGCAATCAGCCCCAGCATTTT
CDR3aa: CASSRLSFSPLGNQPQHF
j_gene: TRBJ1-5
v_gene: TRBV28
abundance: .
d_gene: .

CDR3nt: TGTGCCAGCAGCTCGGACAGGGCCGGGCATGAAAAACTGTTTTTT
CDR3aa: CASSSDRAGHEKLFF
j_gene: TRBJ1-4
v_gene: TRBV7-9
abundance: .
d_gene: TRBD1

CDR3nt: TGCGCCAGCAGCACTGCCAGGGGCTACGAGCAGTACTTC
CDR3aa: CASSTARGYEQYF
j_gene: TRBJ2-7
v_gene: TRBV4-3
abundance: .
d_gene: .

CDR3nt: TGTGCCAGCGGGGTTGGAGGGTCCGAGACCCAGTACTTC
CDR3aa: CASGVGGSETQYF
j_gene: TRBJ2-5
v_gene: TRBV7-9
abundance: .
d_gene: .

CDR3nt: TGCGCCAGCAGAGGGGGACAGGGCTACTACAATGAGCAGTTCTTC
CDR3aa: CASRGGQGYYNEQFF
j_gene: TRBJ2-1
v_gene: TRBV5-1
abundance: once
d_gene: TRBD1

CDR3nt: TGTGCCAGCAGACAGGGGGCGGGCGAGCAGTACTTC
CDR3aa: CASRQGAGEQYF
j_gene: TRBJ2-7
v_gene: TRBV2
abundance: .
d_gene: TRBD1

CDR3nt: TGTGCCAGCTCATCCGCGACAGGGGACCTCACCGGGGAGCTGTTTTTT
CDR3aa: CASSSATGDLTGELFF
j_gene: TRBJ2-2
v_gene: TRBV18
abundance: .
d_gene: TRBD1

CDR3nt: TGTGCCTGGAGTGCCCAGCTGTACGAGCAGTACTTC
CDR3aa: CAWSAQLYEQYF
j_gene: TRBJ2-7
v_gene: TRBV30
abundance: .
d_gene: .

CDR3nt: TGTGCCAGCAGCCAAGACCCCCCCGGGGAGCTGTTTTTT
CDR3aa: CASSQDPPGELFF
j_gene: TRBJ2-2
v_gene: TRBV4-2
abundance: .
d_gene: .

CDR3nt: TGTGCCAGCAGCTTCGTGGGGGGGGCCGGTAATGAGCAGTTCTTC
CDR3aa: CASSFVGGAGNEQFF
j_gene: TRBJ2-1
v_gene: TRBV11-2
abundance: .
d_gene: .

CDR3nt: TGTGCCAGCAGTACCCAGGGGGTCTCTAGATACGAGCAGTACTTC
CDR3aa: CASSTQGVSRYEQYF
j_gene: TRBJ2-7
v_gene: TRBV6-2/TRBV6-3
abundance: .
d_gene: TRBD1

CDR3nt: TGTGCCAGCAGCTTAGCAGGGCGGGGCGCCGGGGAGCTGTTTTTT
CDR3aa: CASSLAGRGAGELFF
j_gene: TRBJ2-2
v_gene: TRBV7-2
abundance: .
d_gene: .

CDR3nt: TGCGCCAGCAGCTTTGGCCCGGGACAGCCCACTGTTTCCTACGAGCAGTACTTC
CDR3aa: CASSFGPGQPTVSYEQYF
j_gene: TRBJ2-7
v_gene: TRBV5-1
abundance: .
d_gene: TRBD1

CDR3nt: TGTGCCAGCAGCCAAGATGGGGGTACAGATACGCAGTATTTT
CDR3aa: CASSQDGGTDTQYF
j_gene: TRBJ2-3
v_gene: TRBV14
abundance: .
d_gene: .

CDR3nt: TGCAGCGTCGAACGAGGAGGGGCCGCAGATACGCAGTATTTT
CDR3aa: CSVERGGAADTQYF
j_gene: TRBJ2-3
v_gene: TRBV29-1
abundance: once
d_gene: .

CDR3nt: TGCGCCAGCAGCCTACAGGAGTCAGCAACTAATGAAAAACTGTTTTTT
CDR3aa: CASSLQESATNEKLFF
j_gene: TRBJ1-4
v_gene: TRBV4-1
abundance: .
d_gene: .

CDR3nt: TGTGCCAGCGCCCCGAGGGGCTTCAATCAGCCCCAGCATTTT
CDR3aa: CASAPRGFNQPQHF
j_gene: TRBJ1-5
v_gene: TRBV6-5
abundance: .
d_gene: .